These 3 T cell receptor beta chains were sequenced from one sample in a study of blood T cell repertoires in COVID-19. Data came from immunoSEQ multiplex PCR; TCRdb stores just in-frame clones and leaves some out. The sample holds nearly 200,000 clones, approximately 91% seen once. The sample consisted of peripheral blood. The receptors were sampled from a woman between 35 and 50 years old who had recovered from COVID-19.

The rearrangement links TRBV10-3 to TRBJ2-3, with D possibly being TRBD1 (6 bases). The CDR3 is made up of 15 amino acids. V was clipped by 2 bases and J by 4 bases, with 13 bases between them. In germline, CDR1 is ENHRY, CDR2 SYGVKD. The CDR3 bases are TGTGCCATCAGTGAGAGTGGGGGCCGTGCAGATACGCAGTATTTT. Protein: CAISESGGRADTQYF.

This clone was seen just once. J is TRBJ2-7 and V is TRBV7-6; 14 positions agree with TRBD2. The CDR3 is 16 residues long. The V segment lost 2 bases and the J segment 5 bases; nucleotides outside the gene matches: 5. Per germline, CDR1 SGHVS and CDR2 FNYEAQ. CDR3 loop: CASSLRGLAGADEQYF. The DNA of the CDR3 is TGTGCCAGCAGCTTAAGGGGACTAGCGGGAGCCGACGAGCAGTACTTC.

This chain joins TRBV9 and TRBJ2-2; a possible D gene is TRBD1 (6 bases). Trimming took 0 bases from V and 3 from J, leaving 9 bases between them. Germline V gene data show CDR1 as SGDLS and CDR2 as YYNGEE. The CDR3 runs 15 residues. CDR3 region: CASSVDRAHTGELFF. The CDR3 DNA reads TGTGCCAGCAGCGTAGACAGGGCGCACACCGGGGAGCTGTTTTTT.